The sequence of this T cell receptor beta chain was determined in a study of blood T cell repertoires in COVID-19. About the research overall: Researchers got acute and convalescent COVID-19 samples from the United States, Italy and Spain. From T cells, B-cell-depleted T cells, or PBMCs came the material, which was cDNA or gDNA.

Data came from immunoSEQ multiplex PCR; TCRdb stores just in-frame clones and leaves some out. The sample records roughly 110,000 clones, around 90% being singletons. The ends were cut back, 3 bases at V and 0 bases at J, with 18 bases in the middle. The V gene's germline CDR1 is LNHDA and CDR2 SQIVND (reference sequence). This CDR3 is 18 amino acids long. This chain links TRBV19 with TRBJ1-5, with D possibly TRBD1 on 6 matching bases. Specimen: peripheral blood. This clonotype was obtained from a man aged 35 to 55 with active or convalescent COVID-19. CDR3 loop: CASSIQGPPFYSNQPQHF. The CDR3 DNA is TGTGCCAGTAGTATTCAGGGGCCGCCGTTTTATAGCAATCAGCCCCAGCATTTT. The full variable domain, rest sourced from reference TRBV19 and TRBJ1-5, is DGGITQSPKYLFRKEGQNVTLSCEQNLNHDAMYWYRQDPGQGLRLIYYSQIVNDFQKGDIAEGYSVSREKKESFPLTVTSAQKNPTAFYLCASSIQGPPFYSNQPQHFGDGTRLSIL.